This T cell receptor beta chain was recovered during a study of blood T cell repertoires in COVID-19. Cohorts were based on clinical histories the participants reported. J gave up 1 base and V 5 bases, and 7 bases lay outside the gene matches. The germline CDR1 and CDR2 sequences are MNHNY and SVGAGI (reference sequence). The CDR3 extends over 16 amino acids. Original analysis: Estimates of nucleated cell counts were drawn from the amplification of reference gene primers. Produced via immunoSEQ multiplex PCR; TCRdb's table is partial and in-frame only. The DNA gave D and trimming, while V, J and clone size come from that table. The table lists about 220,000 clones, around 88% of them singletons.

V is TRBV6-6 and J is TRBJ2-4, with 8 nucleotides matching TRBD1. This sequence originates from a woman in her forties or fifties with acute COVID-19. The source material was PBMCs or T cells enriched from blood (not recorded which). Written as DNA, the CDR3 is TGTGCCAGCAGTCAGACAGGGGTTAGCGCCAAAAACATTCAGTACTTC. This gives the protein CASSQTGVSAKNIQYF.